This is a list of T cell receptor beta chains from one sample in a study of blood T cell repertoires in COVID-19. Profiling relied on immunoSEQ multiplex PCR, and the TCRdb table lists in-frame clones only, not all of them. The sample holds more than 110,000 clones, about four fifths seen once. The specimen sequenced was PBMCs or T cells enriched from blood (not recorded which). Receptors originate from a woman aged 18-29 years who had been exposed to COVID-19. The CDR3 runs from the conserved cysteine through the conserved F or W. The D gene is left open where the match is weak. Where a row states a size, it is once, few, many or the class of an expanded clone; other rows omit it.

d_call clone_size j_call v_call cdr3_nt cdr3_aa
. . TRBJ1-5 TRBV19 TGTGCCAGTAGGACACTCGAAATCAATCAGCCCCAGCATTTT CASRTLEINQPQHF
TRBD1 . TRBJ1-2 TRBV6-6 TGTGCCAGCAGTCCCGAACCAGGACAGGCCAGGAACTATGGCTACACCTTC CASSPEPGQARNYGYTF
. . TRBJ2-1 TRBV4-1 TGCGCCAGCAGCCAAGACCAGACAGAGACCTCCTACAATGAGCAGTTCTTC CASSQDQTETSYNEQFF
. . TRBJ1-1 TRBV2 TGTGCCAGCAGTGGGGGCTCGGACACTGAAGCTTTCTTT CASSGGSDTEAFF
. . TRBJ1-1 TRBV7-2 TGTGCCAGCAGACTGGGTTCGACAGTATTGAACACTGAAGCTTTCTTT CASRLGSTVLNTEAFF
. once TRBJ2-5 TRBV6-1 TGTGCCAGCAGTGAACTTCAGGGCCAAGAGACCCAGTACTTC CASSELQGQETQYF
. few TRBJ1-6 TRBV5-1 TGCGCCAGCAGCCCTAACCCGGGACACTCGAATTCACCCCTCCACTTT CASSPNPGHSNSPLHF
. once TRBJ1-2 TRBV7-9 TGTGCCAGCAGCCAAACTAATGGCTACACCTTC CASSQTNGYTF
TRBD1 . TRBJ1-2 TRBV7-8 TGTGCCAGCAGCCTATGGACAGGGGGCAGGGACTATGGCTACACCTTC CASSLWTGGRDYGYTF
TRBD1 . TRBJ1-2 TRBV5-1 TGCGCCAGCAGCTTGCTCCCCGGACAGGGCCACTATGGCTACACCTTC CASSLLPGQGHYGYTF
TRBD1 few TRBJ2-7 TRBV4-2 TGTGCCAGCAGCGCCGGGACAGGGGGATTCTACGAGCAGTACTTC CASSAGTGGFYEQYF
. . TRBJ2-3 TRBV7-3 TGTGCCAGCAGCTTAATGGGCAGGGCGAGCACAGATACGCAGTATTTT CASSLMGRASTDTQYF
TRBD1 . TRBJ2-7 TRBV13 TGTGCCAGCAGTTTCCGGGACAGGGGCGACGAGCAGTACTTC CASSFRDRGDEQYF
TRBD2 few TRBJ2-1 TRBV14 TGTGCCAGCAAACCGGACGGGCTAGCGGGAGTCAGAAATGAGCAGTTCTTC CASKPDGLAGVRNEQFF
TRBD2 few TRBJ2-2 TRBV9 TGTGCCAGCAGCGTAGCTTTTGTTAGCGGGAGTGACACCGGGGAGCTGTTTTTT CASSVAFVSGSDTGELFF
TRBD1 . TRBJ2-2 TRBV15 TGTGCCACCAGCAGAGGGACAGGATCGGGGCCCGGGGAGCTGTTTTTT CATSRGTGSGPGELFF
. . TRBJ2-1 TRBV4-1 TGCGCCAGCAGACAGGACCTCGCCTATGAGCAGTTCTTC CASRQDLAYEQFF
TRBD2 . TRBJ2-1 TRBV7-8 TGTGCCAGCAGCTCCGTAGCGGGAGGGATGTATGAGCAGTTCTTC CASSSVAGGMYEQFF
. . TRBJ2-1 TRBV23-1 TGCGCCAGCGACGGGCGGGGATCCTACAATGAGCAGTTCTTC CASDGRGSYNEQFF
. . TRBJ1-2 TRBV7-9 TGTGCCAGCAGCCCACTACCCAGACAGGCGCACTATGGCTACACCTTC CASSPLPRQAHYGYTF
. . TRBJ2-5 TRBV11-2 TGTGCCAGCAGCTTAATTCAGGGAGGCGTTAGGGAGACCCAGTACTTC CASSLIQGGVRETQYF
. few TRBJ2-3 TRBV6-5 TGTGCCAGCAGCAGACAGGGCACAGATACGCAGTATTTT CASSRQGTDTQYF
. . TRBJ1-5 TRBV6-1 TGTGCCAGCAGTGACCCCTCCCCTCAGCCCCAGCATTTT CASSDPSPQPQHF
. . TRBJ1-1 TRBV7-8 TGTGCCAGCAGCTTAGCGGTCTACAGTTACATGAACACTGAAGCTTTCTTT CASSLAVYSYMNTEAFF
. . TRBJ2-6 TRBV5-1 TGCGCCAGCAGTTCAGCACAAAGGCCGACAGCTACCCGATCTGGGGCCAACGTCCTGACTTTC CASSSAQRPTATRSGANVLTF
TRBD2 . TRBJ2-3 TRBV28 TGTGCAAGTCAGCGGGACCGCACAGATACGCAGTATTTT CASQRDRTDTQYF
. . TRBJ1-1 TRBV19 TGTGCCAGTAGTATAGATGGGGCAGCTTTTGAAGCTTTCTTT CASSIDGAAFEAFF
. . TRBJ2-1 TRBV18 TGTGCCAGCTCACCACGGCTAGTAGAAGGCAATGAGCAGTTCTTC CASSPRLVEGNEQFF
. few TRBJ2-3 TRBV11-2 TGTGCCAGCAGCGGACAGCGCACAGATACGCAGTATTTT CASSGQRTDTQYF
TRBD2 . TRBJ2-3 TRBV2 TGTGCCAGCAGTGAAAGGACTAGCGGGAGCACAGATACGCAGTATTTT CASSERTSGSTDTQYF
TRBD1 once TRBJ1-4 TRBV6-5 TGTGCCAGCAGTTACATACCGGGACAGGGTGAAAAACTGTTTTTT CASSYIPGQGEKLFF
. . TRBJ2-2 TRBV2 TGTGCCAGCAGTAGGGGGGGCCTCCGGGACACCGGGGAGCTGTTTTTT CASSRGGLRDTGELFF
TRBD1 . TRBJ1-6 TRBV7-2 TGTGCCAGCAGCTTAGACTCAGGGACAGGGTTTTCACCCCTCCACTTT CASSLDSGTGFSPLHF
. . TRBJ2-3 TRBV7-6 TGTGCCAGTTCCAGTACCGAGGGCTTGTCGCAGTATTTT CASSSTEGLSQYF
. few TRBJ1-1 TRBV18 TGTGCCAGCTCACCACGGACATTGAACACTGAAGCTTTCTTT CASSPRTLNTEAFF
. . TRBJ1-1 TRBV10-3 TGTGCCATCAGTGACTCGGGAGCCGTAGACACTGAAGCTTTCTTT CAISDSGAVDTEAFF
. . TRBJ1-5 TRBV2 TGTGCCAGCAGTGGGTTTTCGGGACACATTCAGCCCCAGCATTTT CASSGFSGHIQPQHF
. many TRBJ1-1 TRBV20-1 TGCAGGGGGGGAAGCGCTGAAGCTTTCTTT CRGGSAEAFF
TRBD2 . TRBJ2-1 TRBV9 TGTGCCAGCAGCTCGGGACTAGCAGGCAATGAGCAGTTCTTC CASSSGLAGNEQFF
TRBD2 . TRBJ2-1 TRBV29-1 TGCAGCGTTGGTACCCGACTAGCGGGTAACAATGAGCAGTTCTTC CSVGTRLAGNNEQFF
TRBD2 . TRBJ2-1 TRBV27 TGTGCCAGCACTGGTTGGACTAGCAGGATCCGTACGACTGAGCAGTTCTTC CASTGWTSRIRTTEQFF
TRBD1 . TRBJ1-2 TRBV4-1 TGCGCCAGCAGCCAAGATTGGAAGGGGACAGGGAACTATGGCTACACCTTC CASSQDWKGTGNYGYTF
. . TRBJ1-3 TRBV5-1 TGCGCCAGCAGCTCCGGACAGCCGGGAGGAAACACCATATATTTT CASSSGQPGGNTIYF
TRBD1 once TRBJ1-5 TRBV10-2 TGCGCCAGCAGTGACTGGACAGGCCCCAATCAGCCCCAGCATTTT CASSDWTGPNQPQHF
TRBD1 . TRBJ2-7 TRBV11-2 TGTGCCAGCAGATGGTCGGGACAGCGACCCTACGAGCAGTACTTC CASRWSGQRPYEQYF
TRBD1 . TRBJ2-7 TRBV6-5 TGTGCCAGCGATTCCAGGACAGGGGCCTACGAGCAGTACTTC CASDSRTGAYEQYF
. once TRBJ1-1 TRBV7-9 TGTGCCAGCAGGAGGACGGGGGGAACTGAAGCTTTCTTT CASRRTGGTEAFF
TRBD1 . TRBJ1-5 TRBV4-1 TGCGCCAGCAGCCTTGCGGGACAGGGAGATCAGCCCCAGCATTTT CASSLAGQGDQPQHF
. . TRBJ1-1 TRBV19 TGTGCCAGTAGTCCACAGGGTAAAAACACTGAAGCTTTCTTT CASSPQGKNTEAFF
. . TRBJ1-1 TRBV5-1 TGCGCCAGCAGCCCAACCGCCTACAGGGCAAGCGCTGAAGCTTTCTTT CASSPTAYRASAEAFF
TRBD2 . TRBJ2-5 TRBV5-5 TGTGCCAGCAGCGCGGGGGTTTACCAACAAGAGACCCAGTACTTC CASSAGVYQQETQYF